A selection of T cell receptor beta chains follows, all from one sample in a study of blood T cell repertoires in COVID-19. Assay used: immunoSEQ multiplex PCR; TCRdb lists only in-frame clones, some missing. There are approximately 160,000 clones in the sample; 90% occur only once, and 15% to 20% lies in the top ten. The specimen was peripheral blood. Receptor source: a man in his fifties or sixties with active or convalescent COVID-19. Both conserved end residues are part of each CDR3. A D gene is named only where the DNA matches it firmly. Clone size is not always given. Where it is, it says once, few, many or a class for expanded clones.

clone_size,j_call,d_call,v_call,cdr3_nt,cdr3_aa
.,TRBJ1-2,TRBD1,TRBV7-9,TGTGCCAGCAGCTTAGTAGGGGGCGAAGGCTACACCTTC,CASSLVGGEGYTF
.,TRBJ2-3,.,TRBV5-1,TGCGCCAGCAGCTTGTCCCCGAATCGGGCAGATACGCAGTATTTT,CASSLSPNRADTQYF
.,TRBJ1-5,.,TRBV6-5,TGTGCCAGCAGTTCAGGACAGCTTATTGAAGGTCAGCCCCAGCATTTT,CASSSGQLIEGQPQHF
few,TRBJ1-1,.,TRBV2,TGTGCCAGCAGTGGAATCCGGGGTCAAGGGCGCGCTTTCTTT,CASSGIRGQGRAFF
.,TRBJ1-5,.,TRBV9,TGTGCCAGCAGCGTAGCTACTGGGGAGAATCAGCCCCAGCATTTT,CASSVATGENQPQHF
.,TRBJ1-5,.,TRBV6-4,TGTGCCAGCAGTCCAGATAGCAATCAGCCCCAGCATTTT,CASSPDSNQPQHF
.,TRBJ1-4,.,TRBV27,TGTGCCAGCAGTTTCCTTTCAGGGCGGTCAACTAATGAAAAACTGTTTTTT,CASSFLSGRSTNEKLFF
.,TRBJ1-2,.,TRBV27,TGTGCCAGCAGTTTCAACCGGCAGGGATTCTATGGCTACACCTTC,CASSFNRQGFYGYTF
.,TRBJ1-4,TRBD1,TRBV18,TGTGCCAGCTCACCCGGACAGGGGGCTACTAATGAAAAACTGTTTTTT,CASSPGQGATNEKLFF
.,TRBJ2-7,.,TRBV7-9,TGTGCCAGCAGCCTGCGAGAACAGGACTCCTACGAGCAGTACTTC,CASSLREQDSYEQYF
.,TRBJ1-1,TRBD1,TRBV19,TGTGCCAGTAGTGTGTCCCTAGTAGGGGGCTCGGAAGCTTTCTTT,CASSVSLVGGSEAFF
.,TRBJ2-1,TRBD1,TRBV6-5,TGTGCCAGCAGGACAGGGGTATGGAATGAGCAGTTCTTC,CASRTGVWNEQFF
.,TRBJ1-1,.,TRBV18,TGTGCCAGCTCCCTTTGGACACCGGGGAACACTGAAGCTTTCTTT,CASSLWTPGNTEAFF
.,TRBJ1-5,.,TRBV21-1,TGTGCCAGCAGCAAAGGAACAGGGGGTCAGCCCCAGCATTTT,CASSKGTGGQPQHF